This T cell receptor (beta chain) was recorded in a study of shared clonotypes between healthy human individuals. The study enrolled healthy HIV-negative adults without recent acute infections or vaccinations as donors. Every one of the donors was a Caucasian adult that lived in Nashville, Tennessee. This table comes from immunoSEQ multiplex PCR, and its TCRdb copy is limited to in-frame clones, with some not included. The sample holds more than 2,000,000 clones, roughly 92% seen once. V was pared by 0 bases and J by 2 bases, with 5 bases of the junction left unmatched. CDR3 length equals 15 residues. Germline V gene sequence: CDR1 SGHRS, CDR2 YFSETQ.

The chain has TRBV5-1 and TRBJ2-7; 7 bases are a match to TRBD1. The sequence was collected from a man aged 18 to 29 in good health. Sequencing used naive CD4+ T cells sorted from blood. Specified subset: CD45RA+ positively selected. CDR3 amino acids: CASSLAPGQTYEQYF. The CDR3 nucleotides read TGCGCCAGCAGCTTGGCCCCGGGACAGACCTACGAGCAGTACTTC.